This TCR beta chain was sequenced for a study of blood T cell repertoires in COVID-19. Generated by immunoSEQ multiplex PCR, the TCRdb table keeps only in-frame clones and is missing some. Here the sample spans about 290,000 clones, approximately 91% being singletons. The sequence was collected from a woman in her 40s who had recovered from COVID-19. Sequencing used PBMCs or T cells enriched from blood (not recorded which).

This CDR3 is CASSSYLEDTEAFF. In DNA, the CDR3 is TGTGCCAGCAGCTCATATTTAGAGGACACTGAAGCTTTCTTT. J is TRBJ1-1 and V is TRBV11-2; D gene ambiguous. Trimming took 4 bases from V and 3 from J, leaving 12 bases between them. CDR3 length: 14 residues. Germline CDR1 SGHAT, CDR2 FQNNGV.